This TCR beta chain stems from a study of T cell repertoires and Cas9 in healthy adults. Generated by immunoSEQ multiplex PCR, the TCRdb table keeps only in-frame clones and is missing some. The sample holds about 15,000 clones; around 90% are singletons and the top ten take around 2%. CDR3 length: 11 residues. Germline CDR1 KGHSH, CDR2 LQKENI. The V end lost 2 bases, the J end lost 5 bases, and 3 bases lay between the germline ends. This chain uses TRBV18 with TRBJ2-5, with no clear D. The TCR originated in a human donor in good health. Sequences were obtained from Tregs (CD4+, CD25+, CD127-, CD137-, CD154-) from PBMCs; culture status not recorded. DNA of the CDR3: TGTGCCAGCTCACCAGGGGAGACCCAGTACTTC. Protein: CASSPGETQYF.